This TCR beta chain was captured by sequencing in a study of regulatory T cells in long-lasting Graves disease. Whole-study results and caveats: Persistent-disease Graves' patients showed less TCR diversity than new cases.

This clonotype appeared many times. Its antigen is not identified. The V gene lost 0 bases and the J gene lost 4 bases, with 7 bases spanning the gap. This CDR3 is 14 amino acids long. Per germline, CDR1 MNHNS and CDR2 SASEGT. Time point denoted: newly diagnosed GD, antithyroid drugs for less than 3 months. RNA isolated from PBMCs was used to make the TCR library. HTBI primers from iRepertoire and Arm-PCR of CDR3 regions yielded the TCR beta libraries. TCRdb called the multiplex PCR reads again in MiXCR, with one record for every CDR3 protein. This table holds roughly 260,000 distinct CDR3 sequences, about 17% found once. These data also featured in a second study, about T cells in Graves' hyperthyroidism and ophthalmopathy.

This TCR came from a woman aged 25 to 45 with Graves disease. Here the sequenced sample was peripheral blood mononuclear cells (PBMCs), taken at new diagnosis, from a patient treated with antithyroid drugs. The V call is TRBV6-1, the J call TRBJ1-5, with D unresolved. DNA of the CDR3: TGTGCCAGCAGTGAAGCGCAGCTAAATCAGCCCCAGCATTTT. Residues: CASSEAQLNQPQHF.